This is a list of T cell receptor beta chains from one sample in a study of blood T cell repertoires in COVID-19. Here immunoSEQ multiplex PCR was the method, and the copy in TCRdb shows in-frame clones only, minus some. Among about 320,000 clones, 89% were seen once, and the ten largest hold 5% to 5.5%. Sequenced sample: PBMCs or T cells enriched from blood (not recorded which). These receptor sequences come from a man in his 60s who had recovered from COVID-19. Each CDR3 is given with its conserved first and last residue. Fields, in order: D gene, V gene, J gene, clone size, CDR3 protein, CDR3 DNA. The D gene is left open where the match is weak. Not every row has a clone size; where given, it reads once, few, many or a size class.

D: NA; V: TRBV5-1; J: TRBJ2-1; size: once; CDR3: CASSPAPGGEQFF; DNA: TGCGCCAGCAGCCCGGCCCCCGGGGGAGAGCAGTTCTTC
D: TRBD2; V: TRBV11-2; J: TRBJ2-1; size: NA; CDR3: CASSLAGVAYNEQFF; DNA: TGTGCCAGCTCACTAGCGGGAGTCGCTTACAATGAGCAGTTCTTC
D: TRBD1; V: TRBV27; J: TRBJ1-2; size: once; CDR3: CASSRQGQGYGYTF; DNA: TGTGCCAGCAGTAGACAGGGGCAGGGCTATGGCTACACCTTC
D: TRBD2; V: TRBV7-2; J: TRBJ2-1; size: NA; CDR3: CASSFGGGDYNEQFF; DNA: TGTGCCAGCAGCTTTGGGGGAGGGGATTACAATGAGCAGTTCTTC
D: TRBD1; V: TRBV7-2; J: TRBJ1-1; size: NA; CDR3: CASSLGTGVTEAFF; DNA: TGTGCCAGCAGCTTAGGGACAGGGGTCACTGAAGCTTTCTTT
D: TRBD2; V: TRBV6-5; J: TRBJ2-5; size: NA; CDR3: CASSYLAEYQETQYF; DNA: TGTGCCAGCAGTTACCTAGCGGAGTACCAAGAGACCCAGTACTTC
D: NA; V: TRBV24-1; J: TRBJ2-3; size: NA; CDR3: CATSSFPSTDTQYF; DNA: TGTGCCACCAGTTCTTTTCCTAGCACAGATACGCAGTATTTT
D: TRBD2; V: TRBV5-1; J: TRBJ2-7; size: NA; CDR3: CASSWTLAGVYEQYF; DNA: TGCGCCAGCAGCTGGACACTAGCGGGGGTCTACGAGCAGTACTTC
D: NA; V: TRBV21-1; J: TRBJ1-5; size: NA; CDR3: CASSKVYGRDSQPQHF; DNA: TGTGCCAGCAGCAAAGTGTACGGCAGGGACAGCCAGCCCCAGCATTTT
D: NA; V: TRBV7-9; J: TRBJ2-2; size: NA; CDR3: CASSLRELANTGELFF; DNA: TGTGCCAGCAGCTTGAGGGAATTAGCCAACACCGGGGAGCTGTTTTTT
D: TRBD2; V: TRBV9; J: TRBJ2-3; size: NA; CDR3: CASSVGLAGRDTQYF; DNA: TGTGCCAGCAGCGTAGGACTAGCGGGGAGGGATACGCAGTATTTT
D: TRBD1; V: TRBV4-2; J: TRBJ2-7; size: NA; CDR3: CASSFPGTGDSYEQYF; DNA: TGTGCCAGCAGCTTTCCCGGGACAGGTGACTCCTACGAGCAGTACTTC
D: TRBD2; V: TRBV5-1; J: TRBJ2-2; size: NA; CDR3: CASSSRTSGTGELFF; DNA: TGCGCCAGCAGCTCGAGGACTAGCGGCACCGGGGAGCTGTTTTTT
D: NA; V: TRBV3-1/TRBV3-2; J: TRBJ1-2; size: NA; CDR3: CASSQEAFRDNISYGYTF; DNA: TGTGCCAGCAGCCAAGAAGCCTTCCGGGACAACATATCCTATGGCTACACCTTC
D: NA; V: TRBV18; J: TRBJ1-4; size: NA; CDR3: CASSPGGNEKLFF; DNA: TGTGCCAGCTCACCAGGCGGTAATGAAAAACTGTTTTTT
D: TRBD2; V: TRBV19; J: TRBJ2-1; size: NA; CDR3: CASSIETSGSFNNEQFF; DNA: TGTGCCAGTAGTATAGAGACTAGCGGGAGTTTCAACAATGAGCAGTTCTTC
D: TRBD2; V: TRBV9; J: TRBJ2-3; size: few; CDR3: CASSVGVSGSADTQYF; DNA: TGTGCCAGCAGCGTAGGAGTTAGCGGGAGCGCAGATACGCAGTATTTT
D: TRBD1; V: TRBV5-4; J: TRBJ2-7; size: few; CDR3: CASSLGEDRGYYEQYF; DNA: TGTGCCAGCAGCTTGGGCGAGGACAGGGGATATTACGAGCAGTACTTC
D: NA; V: TRBV28; J: TRBJ1-4; size: NA; CDR3: CASSTWANNEKLFF; DNA: TGTGCCAGCAGCACATGGGCGAATAATGAAAAACTGTTTTTT
D: NA; V: TRBV28; J: TRBJ1-5; size: NA; CDR3: CASSLASYSNQPQHF; DNA: TGTGCCAGCAGTTTAGCTAGTTATAGCAATCAGCCCCAGCATTTT
D: TRBD1; V: TRBV19; J: TRBJ2-7; size: NA; CDR3: CASSSPGQNYEQYF; DNA: TGTGCCAGTAGTTCACCGGGACAGAACTACGAGCAGTACTTC
D: TRBD1; V: TRBV19; J: TRBJ1-2; size: NA; CDR3: CASTPGQGYGYTF; DNA: TGTGCCAGTACCCCAGGACAGGGCTATGGCTACACCTTC
D: TRBD1; V: TRBV28; J: TRBJ2-7; size: NA; CDR3: CASSLLGTGSNEQYF; DNA: TGTGCCAGCAGTTTATTGGGGACAGGGTCCAACGAGCAGTACTTC
D: TRBD2; V: TRBV5-6; J: TRBJ2-3; size: NA; CDR3: CASSWLLAGVTDTQYF; DNA: TGTGCCAGCAGCTGGTTACTAGCGGGAGTTACAGATACGCAGTATTTT
D: NA; V: TRBV5-6; J: TRBJ2-7; size: NA; CDR3: CASSLQGPYEQYF; DNA: TGTGCCAGCAGCTTGCAGGGTCCCTACGAGCAGTACTTC
D: TRBD1; V: TRBV29-1; J: TRBJ1-3; size: NA; CDR3: CSVEWWTGSRNTIYF; DNA: TGCAGCGTTGAATGGTGGACAGGGTCGAGAAACACCATATATTTT